Listed below are T cell receptor beta chains from one sample, sequenced in a study of cytomegalovirus exposure and HLA in healthy donors. Method: immunoSEQ multiplex PCR; TCRdb's copy keeps in-frame clones and lacks some. The data contain 99,000 or so clones, under 85% of them singletons. The sample was PBMCs. The receptors derive from a man aged 35 to 55 in good health and CMV-seronegative. CDR3s include the opening cysteine and the closing phenylalanine or tryptophan. Fields, in order: CDR3 length, clone size, V gene, J gene, D gene, CDR3 protein, CDR3 DNA. A D gene is named only where the DNA matches it firmly. Not every row has a clone size; where given, it reads once, few, many or a size class.

15	-	TRBV2	TRBJ1-4	TRBD1	CASSDPETGREKLFF	TGTGCCAGCAGTGACCCCGAGACAGGGAGAGAAAAACTGTTTTTT
15	-	TRBV6-5	TRBJ2-2	TRBD2	CASSPTSGNTGELFF	TGTGCCAGCAGTCCCACTAGCGGAAACACCGGGGAGCTGTTTTTT
14	-	TRBV5-1	TRBJ2-3	-	CASRSEGGTDTQYF	TGCGCCAGCAGGTCCGAGGGAGGCACAGATACGCAGTATTTT
14	-	TRBV28	TRBJ2-7	TRBD2	CASRTPGLAYEQYF	TGTGCCAGCAGAACTCCGGGACTAGCCTACGAGCAGTACTTC
20	-	TRBV9	TRBJ2-3	TRBD2	CASSTAGTSGGAAITDTQYF	TGTGCCAGCAGCACCGCCGGGACTAGCGGGGGGGCCGCCATCACAGATACGCAGTATTTT
19	-	TRBV7-6	TRBJ1-1	-	CASSSSPSGSGPLNTEAFF	TGTGCCAGCAGCTCCAGCCCCAGTGGGTCAGGGCCCCTGAACACTGAAGCTTTCTTT
12	few	TRBV6-6	TRBJ1-1	-	CASSPHRDEAFF	TGTGCCAGCAGTCCCCACAGGGATGAAGCTTTCTTT
18	-	TRBV7-2	TRBJ1-1	TRBD1	CASSLAGGRTGPNTEAFF	TGTGCCAGCAGCTTAGCTGGGGGAAGGACAGGACCGAACACTGAAGCTTTCTTT
14	-	TRBV2	TRBJ2-7	TRBD1	CASRPRGSSYEQYF	TGTGCCAGCAGGCCCAGGGGGAGCTCCTACGAGCAGTACTTC
15	-	TRBV6-5	TRBJ1-2	-	CASSYASRDNYGYTF	TGTGCCAGCAGTTATGCGTCGAGGGATAACTATGGCTACACCTTC